The TCR beta chain under discussion was sequenced for a study of siplizumab effects on memory and regulatory T cells. Study-level points and caveats: For mappable alloreactive CD4+ clones, the mean Treg-derived fraction was less than 70% with siplizumab and around 27% in controls. Proliferating siplizumab-cultured Tregs lacked confirmed suppressive function. Contribution to the alloresponse seemed major for naive T cells, which also seemed more diverse than memory cells.

Regarding this clone: What it binds is unknown.

Method: immunoSEQ multiplex PCR; TCRdb's copy keeps in-frame clones and lacks some. The data show about 70,000 clones, over 80% seen once. Material for sequencing was Tregs sorted from blood. The clonotype originates from a human donor in good health.

The CDR3 here is CASSLSGRGYTF. In nucleotides, the CDR3 is TGTGCCAGCAGCTTGTCCGGACGGGGCTACACCTTC. The V call is TRBV4-2, the J call TRBJ1-2, with D unclear. From germline, CDR1 is LGHNA and CDR2 YNFKEQ. V was clipped by 5 bases and J by 8 bases, with 12 bases between them. The CDR3 has 12 amino acids.